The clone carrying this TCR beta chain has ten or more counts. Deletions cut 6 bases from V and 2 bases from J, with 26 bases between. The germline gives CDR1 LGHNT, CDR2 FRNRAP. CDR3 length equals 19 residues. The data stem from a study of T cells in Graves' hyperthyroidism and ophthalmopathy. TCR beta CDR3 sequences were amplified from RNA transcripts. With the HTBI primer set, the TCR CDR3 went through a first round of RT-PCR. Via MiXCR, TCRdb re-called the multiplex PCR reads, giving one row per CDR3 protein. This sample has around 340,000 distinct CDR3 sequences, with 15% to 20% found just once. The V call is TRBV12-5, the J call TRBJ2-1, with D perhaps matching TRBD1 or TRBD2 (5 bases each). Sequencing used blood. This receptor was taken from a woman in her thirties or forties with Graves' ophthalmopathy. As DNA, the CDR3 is TGTGCTAGTGGATCCCGGCCGGGGCTGATCCTCAACGCCTACAATGAGCAGTTCTTC. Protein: CASGSRPGLILNAYNEQFF.